The source of this T cell receptor beta chain is a study of T cell repertoires in cytomegalovirus infection. Study-level findings and limits: The study identified carriers of CMV plus the relevant HLA from cumulative public TCR beta family frequency.

The trim removed 3 bases at V and 0 bases at J, leaving 15 bases unmatched. Germline V gene lookup returns CDR1 DFQATT and CDR2 SNEGSKA (reference sequence). The CDR3 spans 18 residues. Note on this clonotype: Its antigen is currently unknown.

TCRdb redid the calling of the reads with MiXCR, one entry per CDR3 protein. The table shows roughly 800,000 distinct CDR3 sequences, with just under 30% occurring only once. The chain uses TRBV20-1 and TRBJ2-5; 8 bases line up with TRBD1. The sequence was obtained from a human donor in good health (CMV status not recorded). Some clones in this sample may be carry-over from other donors' samples. Sequenced here: cultured CD8+ T cells from PBMCs, sampled from culture after CMV antigen stimulation. The CDR3 is CSASPRGVQGVNQETQYF. CDR3 DNA: TGCAGTGCTAGTCCAAGAGGGGTACAGGGGGTAAACCAAGAGACCCAGTACTTC.